These T cell receptor beta chains were read from a single sample in a study of tumor-infiltrating lymphocytes in oesophageal squamous cell carcinoma. TCRdb re-called the PCR reads with MiXCR, one entry per CDR3 protein. The sample lists around 15,000 distinct CDR3 sequences, roughly 54% seen once, with around two fifths in the top ten. Source material: esophageal tumor tissue. Receptors were obtained from a female donor with esophageal squamous cell carcinoma. Each CDR3 is given with its conserved first and last residue. Each record gives: clone size, J gene, D gene, V gene, CDR3 DNA, CDR3 protein. The D gene is left open where the match is weak. Not every row has a clone size; where given, it reads once, few, many or a size class.

clone_size: NA; j_call: TRBJ1-2; d_call: NA; v_call: TRBV7-6; cdr3_nt: TGTGCCAGCAGGGCCGGGGACGGTCCTAACTATGGCTACACCTTC; cdr3_aa: CASRAGDGPNYGYTF
clone_size: few; j_call: TRBJ2-1; d_call: NA; v_call: TRBV7-6; cdr3_nt: TGTGCCAGCAGCTTTACATGGAGCTCCTACAATGAGCAGTTCTTC; cdr3_aa: CASSFTWSSYNEQFF
clone_size: NA; j_call: TRBJ2-5; d_call: TRBD2; v_call: TRBV7-6; cdr3_nt: TGTGCCAGCAGCTTGAGGGCTAGCGGGAATGGAGAGACCCAGTACTTC; cdr3_aa: CASSLRASGNGETQYF
clone_size: many; j_call: TRBJ2-7; d_call: TRBD2; v_call: TRBV7-9; cdr3_nt: TGTGCCAGCAGCTTCCAGCGGGGGAGCTCCTACGAGCAGTACTTC; cdr3_aa: CASSFQRGSSYEQYF
clone_size: many; j_call: TRBJ2-1; d_call: NA; v_call: TRBV5-6; cdr3_nt: TGTGCCAGCAGCTTGCAGGTCTCTACTTATGAGCAGTTCTTC; cdr3_aa: CASSLQVSTYEQFF
clone_size: NA; j_call: TRBJ2-3; d_call: TRBD1; v_call: TRBV7-3; cdr3_nt: TGTGCCAGCAGCTTAATACAGGGGGGTCGGACAGATACGCAGTATTTT; cdr3_aa: CASSLIQGGRTDTQYF
clone_size: NA; j_call: TRBJ2-1; d_call: NA; v_call: TRBV7-2; cdr3_nt: TGTGCCAGCAGCTTATCACGACCAGCGGGTGAGCAGTTCTTC; cdr3_aa: CASSLSRPAGEQFF
clone_size: NA; j_call: TRBJ2-5; d_call: NA; v_call: TRBV5-1; cdr3_nt: TGCGCCAGCAGACTACAGGGAGCCCAAGAGACCCAGTACTTC; cdr3_aa: CASRLQGAQETQYF
clone_size: NA; j_call: TRBJ2-5; d_call: TRBD1; v_call: TRBV7-2; cdr3_nt: TGTGCCAGCAGCCCTGGACAGGGACAAGAGACCCAGTACTTC; cdr3_aa: CASSPGQGQETQYF
clone_size: NA; j_call: TRBJ1-1; d_call: NA; v_call: TRBV6-1; cdr3_nt: TGTGCCAGCAGTTCGTTGATGGGTAGAGACACTGAAGCTTTCTTT; cdr3_aa: CASSSLMGRDTEAFF
clone_size: NA; j_call: TRBJ2-4; d_call: NA; v_call: TRBV6-1; cdr3_nt: TGTGCCAGCAGTGAAAATGTGGGTATCTACAAAAACATTCAGTACTTC; cdr3_aa: CASSENVGIYKNIQYF
clone_size: few; j_call: TRBJ2-1; d_call: NA; v_call: TRBV7-9; cdr3_nt: TGTGCCAGCAGCACCTCCTACAATGAGCAGTTCTTC; cdr3_aa: CASSTSYNEQFF
clone_size: many; j_call: TRBJ2-7; d_call: NA; v_call: TRBV11-3; cdr3_nt: TGTGCCAGCAGCTTGGATCCACAGGACGGAGCGTACGAGCAGTACTTC; cdr3_aa: CASSLDPQDGAYEQYF
clone_size: NA; j_call: TRBJ1-3; d_call: TRBD1; v_call: TRBV7-2; cdr3_nt: TGTGCCAGCAGCTTCCTTCGACAGGGGGCCAGAAACACCATATATTTT; cdr3_aa: CASSFLRQGARNTIYF
clone_size: NA; j_call: TRBJ2-7; d_call: NA; v_call: TRBV7-2; cdr3_nt: TGTGCCAGCAGCGTGGGGACCAATGAGCAGTACTTC; cdr3_aa: CASSVGTNEQYF
clone_size: many; j_call: TRBJ2-2; d_call: NA; v_call: TRBV5-1; cdr3_nt: TGCGCCAGCAGCTTTCCCGGGGAGCTGTTTTTT; cdr3_aa: CASSFPGELFF